This T cell receptor (beta chain) was sequenced for a study of blood T cell repertoires in COVID-19. Study in general: The study drew acute and convalescent COVID-19 samples from the United States, Italy and Spain. T cells, B-cell-depleted T cells, or PBMCs supplied cDNA or gDNA.

This clone occurred a few times. The germline CDR1 and CDR2 sequences are SGHNT and YYREEE (reference sequence). The CDR3 spans 16 residues. Deletions cut 1 base from V and 0 bases from J, with 13 bases between. Here immunoSEQ multiplex PCR was the method, and the copy in TCRdb shows in-frame clones only, minus some. Counted here are 150,000 to 200,000 clones, about 85% occurring once; the ten biggest clones make up 6.5% to 7.5%. The sequence was obtained from a man aged 80 or over with COVID-19, enrolled during active disease. The specimen sequenced was peripheral blood. This rearrangement joins TRBV5-4 to TRBJ1-2; D is undetermined. The CDR3 reads CASSLRNNGANYGYTF. The CDR3 DNA follows: TGTGCCAGCAGCTTGAGAAATAACGGAGCTAACTATGGCTACACCTTC. Full variable domain (missing parts from reference TRBV5-4 and TRBJ1-2): ETGVTQSPTHLIKTRGQQVTLRCSSQSGHNTVSWYQQALGQGPQFIFQYYREEENGRGNFPPRFSGLQFPNYSSELNVNALELDDSALYLCASSLRNNGANYGYTFGSGTRLTVV.